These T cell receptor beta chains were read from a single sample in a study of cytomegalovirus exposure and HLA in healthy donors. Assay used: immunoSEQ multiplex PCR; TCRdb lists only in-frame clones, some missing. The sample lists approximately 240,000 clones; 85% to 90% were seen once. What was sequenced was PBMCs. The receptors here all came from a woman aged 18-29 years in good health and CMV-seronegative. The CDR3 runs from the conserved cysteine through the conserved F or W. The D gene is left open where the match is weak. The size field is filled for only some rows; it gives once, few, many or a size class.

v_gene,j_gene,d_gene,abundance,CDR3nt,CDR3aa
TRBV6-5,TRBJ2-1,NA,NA,TGTGCCAGCAGTTACCTAAGCTCCTACAATGAGCAGTTCTTC,CASSYLSSYNEQFF
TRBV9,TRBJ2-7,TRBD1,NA,TGTGCCAGCAGCATGGGGACAGGGGGTGGCGAGCAGTACTTC,CASSMGTGGGEQYF
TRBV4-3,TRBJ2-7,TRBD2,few,TGCGCCAGCAGCCCGGGACTAGCGGGGTCCTACGAGCAGTACTTC,CASSPGLAGSYEQYF
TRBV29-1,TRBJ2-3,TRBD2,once,TGCAGCGTCCCCCCCGGGGGGATCACAGATACGCAGTATTTT,CSVPPGGITDTQYF
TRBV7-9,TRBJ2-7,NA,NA,TGTGCCAGCAGCCTACTAATTTACGAGCAGTACTTC,CASSLLIYEQYF
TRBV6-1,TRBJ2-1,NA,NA,TGTGCCAGCAGTGAAGTGGGCAGCTCCTACAATGAGCAGTTCTTC,CASSEVGSSYNEQFF
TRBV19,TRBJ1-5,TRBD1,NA,TGTGCCAGCCCCCCCCACGGGGACAGGGGAGGGGGGGATCAGCCCCAGCATTTT,CASPPHGDRGGGDQPQHF
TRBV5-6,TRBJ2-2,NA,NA,TGTGCCAGCAGGACAGGCCTCACCGGGGAGCTGTTTTTT,CASRTGLTGELFF
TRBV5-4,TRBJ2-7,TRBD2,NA,TGTGCCAGCAGCGTCGGTAGCGGGGTCTACGAGCAGTACTTC,CASSVGSGVYEQYF
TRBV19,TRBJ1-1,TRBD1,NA,TGTGCCAGTAGTCGGGACAGGAACACTGAAGCTTTCTTT,CASSRDRNTEAFF
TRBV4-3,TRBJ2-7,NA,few,TGCGCCAGCAGCCAAGTAATAGATTCCTACGAGCAGTACTTC,CASSQVIDSYEQYF
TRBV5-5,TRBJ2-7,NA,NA,TGTGCCAGCAGCGTAACATTAAGCTCCTACGAGCAGTACTTC,CASSVTLSSYEQYF
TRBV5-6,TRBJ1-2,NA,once,TGTGCCAGCAGCTTTGAGGGGAGGGGTATATATGGCTACACCTTC,CASSFEGRGIYGYTF
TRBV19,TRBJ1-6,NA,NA,TGTGCCAGTAACCCCGGGAATAATTCACCCCTCCACTTT,CASNPGNNSPLHF
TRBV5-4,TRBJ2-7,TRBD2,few,TGTGCCAGCAGCTTGGGGGGCGGGAGCAGGTCCGAGCAGTACTTC,CASSLGGGSRSEQYF
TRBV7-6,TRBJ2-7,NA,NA,TGTGCCAGCAGCTTAGTCGGAGCCGGCCACGAGCAGTACTTC,CASSLVGAGHEQYF
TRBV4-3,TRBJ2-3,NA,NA,TGCGCCAGCAGCCAAGATCGACGGGTGCGGTATTTT,CASSQDRRVRYF